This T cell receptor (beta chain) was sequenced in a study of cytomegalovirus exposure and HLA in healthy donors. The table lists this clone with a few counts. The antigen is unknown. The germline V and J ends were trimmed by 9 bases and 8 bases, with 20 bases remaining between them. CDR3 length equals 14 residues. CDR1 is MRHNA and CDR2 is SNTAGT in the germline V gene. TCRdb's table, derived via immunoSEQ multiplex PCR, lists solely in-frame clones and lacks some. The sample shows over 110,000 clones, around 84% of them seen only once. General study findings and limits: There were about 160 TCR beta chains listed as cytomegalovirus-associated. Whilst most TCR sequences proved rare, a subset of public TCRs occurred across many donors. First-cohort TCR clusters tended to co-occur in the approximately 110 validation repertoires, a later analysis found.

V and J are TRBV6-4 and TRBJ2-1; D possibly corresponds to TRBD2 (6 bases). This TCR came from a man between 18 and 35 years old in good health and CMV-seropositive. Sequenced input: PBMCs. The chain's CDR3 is CASSPGEPAHEQFF. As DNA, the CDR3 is TGTGCCAGTAGCCCGGGAGAGCCTGCGCATGAGCAGTTCTTC.